The clone carrying this TCR beta chain has at least ten counts. The sample is drawn from a study of PD-L1 blockade in urothelial cancer. Between the trimmed V and J ends, which lost 4 bases and 2 bases, there was a span of 18 bases. The CDR3 consists of 16 residues. Germline CDR1 is MGHRA and CDR2 is YSYEKL. The time point is: peripheral blood 6 weeks after treatment start. Measured with immunoSEQ multiplex PCR; TCRdb has only the in-frame clones, and not every one. Of around 110,000 clones listed, 85% to 90% are singletons. The source of this sequence is a man in his 60s with urothelial cancer. The chain combines TRBV4-1 with TRBJ2-7; perhaps TRBD1 as D (6 bases). The sequenced sample was PBMCs, obtained around atezolizumab (anti-PD-L1) treatment. CDR3 nucleotides: TGCGCCAGCAGCCCCCCCTGGGAGACAGGCGCCTACGAGCAGTACTTC. Translation gives CASSPPWETGAYEQYF.